This TCR beta chain stems from a study of T cell responses to AZD1222 COVID-19 vaccine (dated by TCRdb to the early 2020s). For context, the study as a whole: AZD1222 recipients whose second dose came at about 4 weeks and those whose second dose came at about 12 weeks were combined into one group, since spike-specific TCR depth and breadth did not differ between the two schedules. A total of just over 230 trial participants underwent TCR sequencing, of whom about 210 had received two doses of AZD1222 and 26 had received two doses of the MenACWY control vaccine. Trial participants were enrolled by age into 18-55, 56-69 and 70-plus year subgroups, with approximately 150, 28 and 58 TCR-sequenced participants respectively. Study-wide conclusions, independent of this receptor: The 56-69-year group was small, and its depth increase did not reach significance, likely because of low power. The vaccine-associated CD4 TCRs covered the entire spike protein, and the dominant responses fell in regions 160-218 and 743-854. Because no day 14 peak-response samples were available, the repertoires could be characterized only after the peak T cell response. Reportedly, close to half of the unique spike-specific TCRs recognized epitopes lying outside the regions that are mutated in the B.1.351 and B.1.1.7 variants. Most participants were white British and females outnumbered males, and the authors suggested that clonal diversity may have been underestimated. Only six or seven AZD1222 recipients were SARS-CoV-2 seropositive at baseline, limiting conclusions about previously exposed vaccinees. After two AZD1222 doses, both the breadth and the depth of spike-specific TCRs were significantly higher than at day 0 and than in MenACWY recipients.

The label giving this sample's time point can be read as: baseline before first vaccination. Samples from vaccinated people were obtained from the UK trials COV001 and COV002, which included a single-blind randomized controlled phase 2/3 trial of AZD1222 (ChAdOx1 nCoV-19) in healthy adults. For TCRbeta chain sequencing, PBMC samples were collected from trial participants at day 0 and at day 28 after the second dose. The V end loses 3 bases and the J end loses 7 bases, and a stretch of 12 bases separates them. The CDR3 runs 14 amino acids, cysteine and phenylalanine included. Left in the record is the CDR3 DNA by itself, 42 bases read in frame from the first base. The germline V gene (reference sequence) supplies CDR1 MNHEY and CDR2 SMNVEV. This clone showed up just once. Its antigen remains unidentified. No much larger clone exists at a distance of one base, and base qualities are not known. The CDR3 regions of human TCRbeta chains were analyzed by immunosequencing. As for the original processing: TCRs in the repertoires were compared against a reference library of SARS-CoV-2-specific TCRs that had been generated with the MIRA antigen-specificity platform. Breadth was defined as the fraction of unique TCRs that were SARS-CoV-2-associated, and depth was defined as the fraction of total T cells that were SARS-CoV-2-associated. Using the MIRA data, each spike-specific TCR was mapped to the spike region that the TCR reacts to and placed in a CD4 or CD8 class. Log10-transformed breadth and depth values were compared by one-way ANOVA with Sidak's multiple comparisons tests. The table comes from immuneACCESS by way of TCRdb, which keeps in-frame sequences with V and J called. Part of the clones is missing from these tables; in studies checked, under half for an unresolved V gene and the rest for unknown reasons. That table furnishes V, J and clone size, whereas the DNA furnished D and trimming. The sample includes around 200,000 clones, with over 85% observed a single time. The ten largest make up approximately 4% of the sample.

The sequenced sample was peripheral blood, obtained on day 0 of AZD1222 vaccination. The source is an adult in good health. The chain is encoded by TRBV27 joined to TRBJ1-4; TRBD1 is perhaps the D gene, given 5 matching bases. The sequenced DNA is TGTGCCAGCAGTTTGGGCAGGGTTGGTGAAAAACTGTTTTTT. Its translation reads: CASSLGRVGEKLFF.